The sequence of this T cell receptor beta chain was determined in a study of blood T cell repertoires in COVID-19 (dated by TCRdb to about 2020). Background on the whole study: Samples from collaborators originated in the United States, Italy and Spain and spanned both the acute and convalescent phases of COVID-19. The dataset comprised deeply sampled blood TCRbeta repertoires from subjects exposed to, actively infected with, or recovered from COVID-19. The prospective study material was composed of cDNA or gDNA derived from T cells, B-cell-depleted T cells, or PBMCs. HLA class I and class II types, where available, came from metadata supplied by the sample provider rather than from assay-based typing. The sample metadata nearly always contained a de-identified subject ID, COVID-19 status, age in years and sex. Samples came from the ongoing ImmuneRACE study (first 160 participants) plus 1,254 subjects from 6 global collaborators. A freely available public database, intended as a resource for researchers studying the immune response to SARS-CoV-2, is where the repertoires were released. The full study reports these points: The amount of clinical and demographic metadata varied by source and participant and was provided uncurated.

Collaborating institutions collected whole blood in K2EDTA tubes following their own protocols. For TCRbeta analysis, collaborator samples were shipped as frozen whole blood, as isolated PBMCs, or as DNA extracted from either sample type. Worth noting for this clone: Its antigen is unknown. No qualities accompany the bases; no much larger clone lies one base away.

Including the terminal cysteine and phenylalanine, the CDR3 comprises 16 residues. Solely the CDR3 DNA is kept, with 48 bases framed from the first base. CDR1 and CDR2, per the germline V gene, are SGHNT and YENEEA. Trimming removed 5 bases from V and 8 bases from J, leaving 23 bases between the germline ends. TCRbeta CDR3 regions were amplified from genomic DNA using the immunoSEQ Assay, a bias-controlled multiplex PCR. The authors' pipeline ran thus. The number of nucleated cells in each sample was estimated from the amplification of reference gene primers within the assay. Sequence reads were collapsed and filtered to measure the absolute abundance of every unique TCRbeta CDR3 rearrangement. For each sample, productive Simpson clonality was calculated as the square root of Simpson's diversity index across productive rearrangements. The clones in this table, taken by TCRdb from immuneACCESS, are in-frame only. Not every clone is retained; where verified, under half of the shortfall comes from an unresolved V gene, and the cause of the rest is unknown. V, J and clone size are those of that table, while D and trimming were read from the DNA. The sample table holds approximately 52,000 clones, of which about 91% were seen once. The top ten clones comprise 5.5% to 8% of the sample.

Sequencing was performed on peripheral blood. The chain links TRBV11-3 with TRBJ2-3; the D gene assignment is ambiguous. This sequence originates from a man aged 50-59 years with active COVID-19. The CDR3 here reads CASSLGTATPISTQYF. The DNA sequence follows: TGTGCCAGCAGCCTAGGAACTGCAACCCCCATTTCTACGCAGTATTTT.